Each of the 23 T cell receptor beta chains below was sequenced from the same sample in a study of shared clonotypes between healthy human individuals. The assay was immunoSEQ multiplex PCR, and TCRdb's table has in-frame clones only and misses some. The repertoire holds roughly 600,000 clones, with 98% as singletons. The naive CD8 fraction comprised CD45RO-negative cells positively selected for CCR7 and excluded terminally differentiated effector memory CD45RA+ cells. The specimen was naive CD8+ T cells sorted from blood. The receptor source for this set is a man aged 25-45 years in good health.

The J gene is TRBJ2-7, the V gene TRBV29-1; TRBD1 matches 8 bases. Per germline, CDR1 SQVTM and CDR2 ANQGSEA. The CDR3 covers 16 residues. After removal of 6 bases from V and 1 base from J, the junction contained 14 bases not matched to a gene. Here the CDR3 reads CSVGFLVGQESYEQYF. The CDR3 nucleotides are TGCAGCGTAGGGTTTCTTGTGGGACAGGAGTCCTACGAGCAGTACTTC.

V is TRBV7-9 and J is TRBJ2-7, with 8 bases lining up with TRBD1. Germline V lookup: CDR1 SEHNR, CDR2 FQNEAQ (reference sequence). CDR3 size: 16 residues. V lost 1 base and J lost 6; bases outside the gene matches: 11. The CDR3 reads CASSLGYEDRVIEQYF. CDR3 DNA sequence: TGTGCCAGCAGCTTAGGATATGAGGACAGGGTAATCGAGCAGTACTTC.

This rearrangement joins TRBV4-1 to TRBJ2-3; no clear D. V dropped 1 base and J dropped 2 bases, with 4 bases sitting between them. Germline V gene data show CDR1 as MGHRA and CDR2 as YSYEKL. CDR3 length equals 13 residues. The CDR3 DNA reads TGCGCCAGCAGCCAAGTCGTCACAGATACGCAGTATTTT. The encoded protein is CASSQVVTDTQYF.

The V call is TRBV13, the J call TRBJ2-1; 8 positions agree with TRBD2. Germline trimming cut 5 bases from V and 1 base from J; bases unmatched to any gene: 7. The CDR3 runs 16 residues. Germline V lookup: CDR1 PRHDT, CDR2 FYEKMQ (reference sequence). CDR3 nucleotides: TGTGCCAGCAGCCTGATTAGCGGGGCTTCCTACAATGAGCAGTTCTTC. It codes for CASSLISGASYNEQFF.

The V and J genes are TRBV7-9 and TRBJ2-4; the D gene is possibly TRBD1 (5 bases). Germline V gene sequence: CDR1 SEHNR, CDR2 FQNEAQ (reference sequence). The ends were cut back, 1 base at V and 6 bases at J, with 7 bases in the middle. The CDR3 is 13 residues long. The DNA for the CDR3 is TGTGCCAGCAGCTTAGTCGACAGAAACATTCAGTACTTC. Residues: CASSLVDRNIQYF.

The chain uses TRBV5-4 and TRBJ2-7; perhaps TRBD2 as D (6 bases). The CDR3 consists of 15 residues. In germline, CDR1 is SGHNT, CDR2 YYREEE (reference sequence). Trimming removed 7 bases from V and 5 bases from J, with 22 bases in between. CDR3 loop: CASGGLQGGRDEQYF. CDR3 DNA sequence: TGTGCCAGCGGAGGACTGCAGGGAGGCCGAGACGAGCAGTACTTC.

V is TRBV29-1 and J is TRBJ2-1; a possible D gene is TRBD2 (5 bases). Per germline, CDR1 SQVTM and CDR2 ANQGSEA. The ends were cut back, 1 base at V and 4 bases at J, with 17 bases in the middle. The CDR3 totals 16 residues. For the CDR3, the DNA is TGCAGCGTTGAAGGAGCGGAGAGAGCCGAGTACAATGAGCAGTTCTTC. It translates to CSVEGAERAEYNEQFF.

The rearrangement joins TRBV7-9 to TRBJ2-7; D not certain. V was shortened by 5 bases and J by 5 bases, with 10 bases between the two germline ends. The CDR3 sequence is 12 residues long. The V gene's germline CDR1 is SEHNR and CDR2 FQNEAQ (reference sequence). CDR3 sequence reads: CASSPRWDEQYF. The CDR3 DNA reads TGTGCCAGCAGCCCTAGGTGGGACGAGCAGTACTTC.

The chain couples TRBV15 to TRBJ2-3, with a weak D call TRBD1 (7 bases). V was clipped by 3 bases and J by 2 bases, with 18 bases between them. CDR1 is LNHNV, CDR2 YYDKDF, per germline (reference sequence). This CDR3 contains 17 residues. CDR3 in amino acids: CATSSGGQIFITDTQYF. The DNA for the CDR3 is TGTGCCACCAGCAGCGGGGGACAGATCTTTATCACAGATACGCAGTATTTT.

This chain connects TRBV27 to TRBJ1-4, with D unclear. Germline-derived CDR1 and CDR2 are MNHEY and SMNVEV (reference sequence). The V end was cut by 1 base, the J end by 8 bases, with 11 bases between. The CDR3 covers 14 residues. The CDR3 nucleotides are TGTGCCAGCAGTTTATGGGAGGGTGACGAAAAACTGTTTTTT. Translation: CASSLWEGDEKLFF. Filled out from reference TRBV27 and TRBJ1-4, the complete variable domain reads EAQVTQNPRYLITVTGKKLTVTCSQNMNHEYMSWYRQDPGLGLRQIYYSMNVEVTDKGDVPEGYKVSRKEKRNFPLILESPSPNQTSLYFCASSLWEGDEKLFFGSGTQLSVL.

The chain uses TRBV28 and TRBJ1-3; D gene uncertain. Germline CDR1 reads MDHEN; CDR2 reads SYDVKM. V lost 5 bases and J lost 14, with 16 bases in between. The CDR3 runs 12 residues. This chain's CDR3 is CASSPSPNLLYF. The CDR3 DNA reads TGTGCCAGCAGTCCCAGCCCCAACCTATTATATTTT. Using reference TRBV28 and TRBJ1-3 for the parts outside the CDR3, the full variable domain is DVKVTQSSRYLVKRTGEKVFLECVQDMDHENMFWYRQDPGLGLRLIYFSYDVKMKEKGDIPEGYSVSREKKERFSLILESASTNQTSMYLCASSPSPNLLYFGEGSWLTVV.

This chain uses TRBV27 with TRBJ2-7; no reliable D call. Trimming stripped 2 bases from V and 2 bases from J, with 7 bases between. The CDR3 length is 13 residues. Germline V gene data show CDR1 as MNHEY and CDR2 as SMNVEV (reference sequence). The CDR3 coding sequence is TGTGCCAGCAGTTTAGCCCGGGCCTACGAGCAGTACTTC. Translated: CASSLARAYEQYF.

The CDR3 DNA is TGTGCCAGCAGCAGTTCCGGGACGGGTCTTGATAGTAACTATGGCTACACCTTC. Translation: CASSSSGTGLDSNYGYTF. The chain has TRBV7-9 and TRBJ1-2, with D perhaps matching TRBD1 (5 bases). V lost 5 bases, J lost 1 base, and 23 bases lay in between. The CDR3 consists of 18 residues. Germline-derived CDR1 and CDR2 are SEHNR and FQNEAQ (reference sequence).

The chain uses TRBV5-1 and TRBJ2-7, with 7 bases matching TRBD2. Looked up from germline, CDR1 is SGHRS and CDR2 is YFSETQ. The CDR3 consists of 14 residues. The trim removed 4 bases at V and 0 bases at J, leaving 4 bases unmatched. In nucleotides, the CDR3 is TGCGCCAGCAGCCCAGCGGGACTCTCCTACGAGCAGTACTTC. It translates to CASSPAGLSYEQYF.

J is TRBJ1-1 and V is TRBV13; no definite D call. CDR3 length: 13 residues. V was cut by 2 bases and J by 3 bases, with 7 bases left in between. Germline CDR1 PRHDT, CDR2 FYEKMQ (reference sequence). Here the CDR3 reads CASSLPPDTEAFF. The CDR3 coding sequence is TGTGCCAGCAGCTTACCTCCGGACACTGAAGCTTTCTTT.

The genes are TRBV11-2 and TRBJ1-1; D perhaps matches TRBD1 (6 bases). The CDR3 extends over 14 amino acids. The germline CDR1 and CDR2 sequences are SGHAT and FQNNGV. V gave up 7 bases and J gave up 0 bases, with 12 bases separating them. The CDR3 DNA follows: TGTGCCAGCAAAAAGACAGGTATGAACACTGAAGCTTTCTTT. Amino acids: CASKKTGMNTEAFF. Looking up the rest from reference TRBV11-2 and TRBJ1-1 gives the full variable domain: EAGVAQSPRYKIIEKRQSVAFWCNPISGHATLYWYQQILGQGPKLLIQFQNNGVVDDSQLPKDRFSAERLKGVDSTLKIQPAKLEDSAVYLCASKKTGMNTEAFFGQGTRLTVV.

CDR3 loop: CASSRDRGQPQHF. The CDR3 coding sequence is TGTGCCAGCAGTCGAGACAGGGGACAGCCCCAGCATTTT. The rearrangement uses TRBV28 and TRBJ1-5; 8 nucleotides agree with TRBD1. The CDR3 contains 13 residues. V lost 5 bases, J lost 7 bases, and 4 bases stayed unmatched. Germline loops: CDR1 MDHEN, CDR2 SYDVKM.

The chain couples TRBV27 to TRBJ2-1; perhaps TRBD2 as D (6 bases). Germline V CDR1 and CDR2: MNHEY, SMNVEV (reference sequence). This CDR3 is built from 15 residues. V lost 7 bases and J 5 bases, leaving 18 bases between the germline ends. CDR3: CASTQSSAGNNEQFF. CDR3 in DNA: TGTGCCAGCACCCAATCGTCAGCGGGCAACAATGAGCAGTTCTTC.

The chain is built from TRBV29-1 and TRBJ2-2, with 10 nucleotides matching TRBD2. The CDR3 loop spans 16 amino acids. V shed 5 bases and J 6 bases; nucleotides not matched to a gene: 12. The V gene's germline CDR1 is SQVTM and CDR2 ANQGSEA. CDR3 coding DNA: TGCAGCGTTTCTAGCGGGAGCTACCGCGTCTCCGGGGAGCTGTTTTTT. Encoded protein: CSVSSGSYRVSGELFF.

CDR3 protein: CASSRTSGYQETQYF. CDR3 nucleotides: TGCGCCAGCAGCCGGACTAGCGGGTACCAAGAGACCCAGTACTTC. The rearrangement joins TRBV5-1 to TRBJ2-5; 11 bases map to TRBD2. CDR1 SGHRS and CDR2 YFSETQ come from the germline V gene. The J segment lost 0 bases and the V segment lost 4 bases, leaving 2 bases of the junction unmatched. This CDR3 comprises 15 residues.

The V call is TRBV7-6, the J call TRBJ2-7, with 8 bases matching TRBD2. With 1 base clipped from V and 7 bases from J, the junction kept 9 bases outside the gene matches. CDR1 and CDR2 from the germline V gene are SGHVS and FNYEAQ. This CDR3 spans 15 amino acids. CDR3 in amino acids: CASSLGTPPGGEQYF. The CDR3 DNA reads TGTGCCAGCAGCTTAGGCACACCACCGGGGGGGGAGCAGTACTTC.

This chain links TRBV7-9 with TRBJ2-2; 7 nucleotides align to TRBD1. The CDR3 extends over 16 amino acids. V was clipped by 2 bases and J by 0 bases; unmatched bases: 3. In germline, CDR1 is SEHNR, CDR2 FQNEAQ (reference sequence). The CDR3, as DNA: TGTGCCAGCAGCTTACTGGGACAGCCGAACACCGGGGAGCTGTTTTTT. Translation gives CASSLLGQPNTGELFF.

The chain employs TRBV27 and TRBJ2-1, with TRBD1 identical over 10 bases. The J segment lost 3 bases and the V segment lost 6 bases, leaving 5 bases of the junction unmatched. CDR1 and CDR2 from the germline V gene are MNHEY and SMNVEV (reference sequence). CDR3 length: 15 residues. The CDR3 loop reads CASSPRDRGYNEQFF. The DNA of the CDR3 is TGTGCCAGCAGCCCAAGGGACAGGGGCTACAATGAGCAGTTCTTC.